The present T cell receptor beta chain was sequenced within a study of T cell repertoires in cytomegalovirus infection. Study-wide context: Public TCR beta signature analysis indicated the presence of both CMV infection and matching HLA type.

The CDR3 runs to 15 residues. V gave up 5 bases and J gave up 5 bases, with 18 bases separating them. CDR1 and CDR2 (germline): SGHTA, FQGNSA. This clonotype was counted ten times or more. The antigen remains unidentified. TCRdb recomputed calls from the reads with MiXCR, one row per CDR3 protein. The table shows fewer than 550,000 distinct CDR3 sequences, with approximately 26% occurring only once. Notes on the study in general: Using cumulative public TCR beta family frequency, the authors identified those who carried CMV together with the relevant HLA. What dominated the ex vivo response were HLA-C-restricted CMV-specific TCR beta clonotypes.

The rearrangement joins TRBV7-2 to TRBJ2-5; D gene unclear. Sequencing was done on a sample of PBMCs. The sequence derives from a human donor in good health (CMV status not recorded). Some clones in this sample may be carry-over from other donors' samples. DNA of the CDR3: TGTGCCAGCAGCCCCAGGCGCGGCGAGATGGAGACCCAGTACTTC. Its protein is CASSPRRGEMETQYF. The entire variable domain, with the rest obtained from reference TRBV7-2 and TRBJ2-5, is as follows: GAGVSQSPSNKVTEKGKDVELRCDPISGHTALYWYRQSLGQGLEFLIYFQGNSAPDKSGLPSDRFSAERTGGSVSTLTIQRTQQEDSAVYLCASSPRRGEMETQYFGPGTRLLVL.